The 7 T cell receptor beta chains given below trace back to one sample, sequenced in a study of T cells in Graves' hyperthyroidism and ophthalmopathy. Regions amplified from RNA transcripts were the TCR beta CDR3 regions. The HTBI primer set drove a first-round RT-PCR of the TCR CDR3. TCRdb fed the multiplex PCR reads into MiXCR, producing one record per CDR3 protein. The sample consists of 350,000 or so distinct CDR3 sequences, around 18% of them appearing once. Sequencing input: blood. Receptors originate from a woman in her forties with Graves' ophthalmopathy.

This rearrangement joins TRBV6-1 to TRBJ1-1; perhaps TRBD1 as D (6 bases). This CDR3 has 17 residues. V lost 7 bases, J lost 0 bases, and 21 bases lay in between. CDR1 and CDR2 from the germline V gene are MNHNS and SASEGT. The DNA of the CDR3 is TGTGCCAGCATGGAATGGGGGACATCCCTGATGAACACTGAAGCTTTCTTT. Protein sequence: CASMEWGTSLMNTEAFF.

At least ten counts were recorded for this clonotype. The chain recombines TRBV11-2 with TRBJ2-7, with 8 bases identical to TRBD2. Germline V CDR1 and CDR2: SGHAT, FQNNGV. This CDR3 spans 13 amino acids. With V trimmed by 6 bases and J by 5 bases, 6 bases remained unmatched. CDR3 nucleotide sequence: TGTGCCAGCAGACCACGGGGGGGCCACGAGCAGTACTTC. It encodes CASRPRGGHEQYF.

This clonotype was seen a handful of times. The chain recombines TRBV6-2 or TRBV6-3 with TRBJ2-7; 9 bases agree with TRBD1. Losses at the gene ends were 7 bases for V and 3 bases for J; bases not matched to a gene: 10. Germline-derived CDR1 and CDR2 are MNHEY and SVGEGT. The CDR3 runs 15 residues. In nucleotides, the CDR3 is TGTGCCAGCACTTCTGAACGGGACAGGGACTACGAGCAGTACTTC. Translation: CASTSERDRDYEQYF.

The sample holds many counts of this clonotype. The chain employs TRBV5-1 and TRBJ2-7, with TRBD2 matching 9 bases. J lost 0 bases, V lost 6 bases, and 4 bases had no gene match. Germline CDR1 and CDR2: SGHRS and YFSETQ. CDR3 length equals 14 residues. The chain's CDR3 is CASKASGISYEQYF. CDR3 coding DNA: TGCGCCAGCAAGGCTAGCGGGATCTCCTACGAGCAGTACTTC.

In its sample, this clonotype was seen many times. The CDR3 coding sequence is TGTGCCACCAGTGAAGACAGGGGTTGGGGCTACACCTTC. It encodes CATSEDRGWGYTF. This chain links TRBV24-1 with TRBJ1-2, with 8 nucleotides matching TRBD1. Trimming cost V 4 bases and J 8 bases; bases outside gene matches: 5. CDR3 length equals 13 residues. Per germline, CDR1 KGHDR and CDR2 SFDVKD.

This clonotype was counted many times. The CDR3 protein is CASSYWDRYRYGYTF. DNA of the CDR3: TGTGCCAGCAGTTACTGGGACAGGTATCGATATGGCTACACCTTC. This chain joins TRBV6-2 or TRBV6-3 and TRBJ1-2; 8 nucleotides line up with TRBD1. The CDR3 contains 15 residues. Germline loops: CDR1 MNHEY, CDR2 SVGEGT. Trimming cost V 1 base and J 5 bases; bases outside gene matches: 6.

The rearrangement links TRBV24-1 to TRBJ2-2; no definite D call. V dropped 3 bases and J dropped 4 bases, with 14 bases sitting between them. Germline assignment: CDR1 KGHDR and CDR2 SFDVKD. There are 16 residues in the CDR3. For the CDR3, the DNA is TGTGCCACCAGTGATCCCTCACGGACGTGCACCGGGGAGCTGTTTTTT. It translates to CATSDPSRTCTGELFF.